The TCR beta chain described here comes from a study of blood T cell repertoires in COVID-19. Sequencing was performed with immunoSEQ multiplex PCR; in TCRdb, only in-frame clones are kept and a portion is missing. The table includes about 250,000 clones, about 87% detected once. This CDR3 region has 10 residues. V lost 10 bases to trimming and J lost 5 bases, with 5 bases between them. The germline V gene encodes CDR1 MDHEN and CDR2 SYDVKM. V gene TRBV28 combines with J gene TRBJ1-4, with TRBD1 as a possible D gene (5 bases). This receptor was obtained from a woman in her forties or fifties who had recovered from COVID-19. What was sequenced was PBMCs or T cells enriched from blood (not recorded which). As DNA, the CDR3 is TGTGCCACAGGGAATGAAAAACTGTTTTTT. Translating it yields CATGNEKLFF.